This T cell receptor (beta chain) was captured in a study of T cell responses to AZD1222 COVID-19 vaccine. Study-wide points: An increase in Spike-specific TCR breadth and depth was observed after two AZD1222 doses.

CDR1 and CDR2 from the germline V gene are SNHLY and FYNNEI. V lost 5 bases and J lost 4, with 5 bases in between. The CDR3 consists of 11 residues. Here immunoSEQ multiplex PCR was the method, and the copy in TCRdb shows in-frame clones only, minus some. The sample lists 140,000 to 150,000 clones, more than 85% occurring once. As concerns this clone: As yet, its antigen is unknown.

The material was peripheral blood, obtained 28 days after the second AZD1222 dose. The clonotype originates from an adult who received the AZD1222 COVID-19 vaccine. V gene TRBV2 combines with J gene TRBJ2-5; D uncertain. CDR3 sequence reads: CASSSRETQYF. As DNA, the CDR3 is TGTGCCAGCAGTAGCCGAGAGACCCAGTACTTC.